The 25 T cell receptor beta chains below all came from one sample that was sequenced in a study of technical replicates of blood from a few donors. This table comes from immunoSEQ multiplex PCR, and its TCRdb copy is limited to in-frame clones, with some not included. In the table there are tens of thousands of clones, more than 95% of which are singletons. The sample comprised T cells isolated from PBMCs. Every receptor here comes from a human donor in good health.

This rearrangement joins TRBV4-1 to TRBJ1-5; D unclear. Trimming removed 1 base at V and 5 bases at J, with 9 bases between. The CDR3 is made up of 14 amino acids. Germline CDR1 is MGHRA and CDR2 is YSYEKL. The CDR3 reads CASSQVLQDQPQHF. CDR3 nucleotides: TGCGCCAGCAGCCAAGTCCTCCAGGATCAGCCCCAGCATTTT.

This clone has a single count. The rearrangement joins TRBV28 to TRBJ1-5; TRBD1 matches at 7 bases. The CDR3 is made up of 15 amino acids. V was clipped by 2 bases and J by 7 bases; unmatched bases: 8. From germline, CDR1 is MDHEN and CDR2 SYDVKM. The CDR3 region is CASSLTTGLGQPQHF. The DNA for the CDR3 is TGTGCCAGCAGTTTAACGACAGGGCTCGGGCAGCCCCAGCATTTT.

The rearrangement uses TRBV27 and TRBJ2-1; 11 bases are a match to TRBD1. After removal of 5 bases from V and 9 bases from J, the junction contained 9 bases not matched to a gene. CDR1 and CDR2 from the germline V gene are MNHEY and SMNVEV (reference sequence). This CDR3 spans 15 amino acids. CDR3 residues: CASSVPGQGVGEQFF. Written as DNA, the CDR3 is TGTGCCAGCAGTGTACCGGGACAGGGGGTTGGTGAGCAGTTCTTC.

This clone was detected only once. This chain uses TRBV9 with TRBJ1-1; no reliable D call. This CDR3 region has 13 residues. Trimming removed 3 bases from V and 1 base from J, with 7 bases in between. Per germline, CDR1 SGDLS and CDR2 YYNGEE. As DNA, the CDR3 is TGTGCCAGCAGCGAAACCGGGAACACTGAAGCTTTCTTT. Translation gives CASSETGNTEAFF.

The chain is built from TRBV4-1 and TRBJ1-1, with 7 bases aligning to TRBD1. V was clipped by 1 base and J by 5 bases; unmatched bases: 7. Germline V lookup: CDR1 MGHRA, CDR2 YSYEKL. The length of the CDR3 is 15 residues. In DNA, the CDR3 is TGCGCCAGCAGCCAAGTGACAGGGTTTGGGACTGAAGCTTTCTTT. Translated: CASSQVTGFGTEAFF.

V gene TRBV2 combines with J gene TRBJ2-3; the D gene is possibly TRBD1 (5 bases). Germline CDR1 is SNHLY and CDR2 is FYNNEI. CDR3 length equals 13 residues. V shed 6 bases and J shed 2 bases, with 9 bases lying between them. The CDR3 loop is CASRQGPTDTQYF. Here the CDR3 DNA reads TGTGCCAGCAGGCAGGGCCCCACAGATACGCAGTATTTT.

This chain uses TRBV7-9 with TRBJ2-1; tentatively, D is TRBD2 (7 bases). With 5 bases removed from V and 4 bases from J, the gap between germline ends came to 12 bases. Germline lookup yields CDR1 SEHNR and CDR2 FQNEAQ (reference sequence). The CDR3 covers 14 residues. DNA for the CDR3: TGTGCCAGCAGCCGAGGGGGGGCATACAATGAGCAGTTCTTC. This translates into CASSRGGAYNEQFF.

The V call is TRBV10-3, the J call TRBJ2-3; TRBD2 agrees at 11 bases. Trimming took 6 bases from V and 5 from J; bases not matched to a gene: 13. The CDR3 sequence is 17 residues long. Germline-derived CDR1 and CDR2 are ENHRY and SYGVKD. The CDR3 here is CAISKTVVLAGGDTQYF. The CDR3 DNA follows: TGTGCCATCAGCAAAACAGTAGTGCTAGCGGGGGGAGATACGCAGTATTTT.

The chain employs TRBV23-1 and TRBJ2-7, with D possibly matching TRBD2 (5 bases). TRBV23-1 is an ORF; its function is uncertain. V dropped 0 bases and J dropped 3 bases, with 15 bases sitting between them. The CDR3 extends over 16 amino acids. The DNA for the CDR3 is TGCGCCAGCAGTCAATCGCCTCCACCGGGGAACTACGAGCAGTACTTC. Residues: CASSQSPPPGNYEQYF.

This clone was observed a single time. This rearrangement joins TRBV29-1 to TRBJ2-3; D unclear. Trimming stripped 8 bases from V and 2 bases from J, with 17 bases between. This CDR3 is 14 amino acids long. CDR1 is SQVTM, CDR2 ANQGSEA, per germline. The CDR3 loop is CSTRMSFNTDTQYF. The CDR3 DNA follows: TGCAGCACTCGTATGTCCTTTAACACAGATACGCAGTATTTT.

V usage is TRBV6-1 and J usage is TRBJ2-1; TRBD1 agrees at 7 bases. Germline CDR1 reads MNHNS; CDR2 reads SASEGT. The length of the CDR3 is 13 residues. Trimming at V came to 11 bases and at J to 4 bases, leaving 8 bases not matched to a gene. In DNA, the CDR3 is TGTGCCTCGAATCGGGACAGATACAATGAGCAGTTCTTC. Its protein product is CASNRDRYNEQFF.

The chain uses TRBV28 and TRBJ1-4; weak D call: TRBD1 (6 bases). The germline V gene encodes CDR1 MDHEN and CDR2 SYDVKM. The V end lost 1 base, the J end lost 11 bases, and 11 bases lay between the germline ends. The CDR3 runs to 13 residues. The CDR3 region is CASSLLGQGKLFF. CDR3 bases: TGTGCCAGCAGTTTATTGGGGCAGGGGAAACTGTTTTTT.

This chain links TRBV19 with TRBJ2-1; 11 nucleotides align to TRBD2. Germline CDR1 and CDR2: LNHDA and SQIVND (reference sequence). The CDR3 is 17 amino acids. V lost 3 bases to trimming and J lost 0 bases; unmatched junction nucleotides: 4. Written as DNA, the CDR3 is TGTGCCAGTAGTATTGCCACTAGCGGGGGCTCCTACAATGAGCAGTTCTTC. This gives the protein CASSIATSGGSYNEQFF.

The V call is TRBV28, the J call TRBJ2-1, with 10 bases that match TRBD1. The CDR3 totals 16 residues. Germline V CDR1 and CDR2: MDHEN, SYDVKM. Trimming at V came to 6 bases and at J to 8 bases, leaving 13 bases not matched to a gene. CDR3 sequence reads: CASRHSPGQGRDEQFF. Here the CDR3 DNA reads TGTGCCAGCAGGCATAGCCCGGGACAGGGGAGAGATGAGCAGTTCTTC.

The V call is TRBV15, the J call TRBJ2-4; D unresolved. This CDR3 comprises 18 residues. V was clipped by 0 bases and J by 0 bases, with 15 bases between them. Germline-derived CDR1 and CDR2 are LNHNV and YYDKDF (reference sequence). The CDR3 loop is CATSRDKAAESAKNIQYF. CDR3 sequence (DNA): TGTGCCACCAGCAGAGACAAGGCGGCGGAATCAGCCAAAAACATTCAGTACTTC.

This chain joins TRBV6-5 and TRBJ1-5; D is uncertain. This CDR3 has 15 residues. The V and J ends lost 2 bases and 0 bases respectively, with 8 bases between them. Germline CDR1 MNHEY, CDR2 SVGAGI. CDR3 sequence reads: CASSYNSNSNQPQHF. In nucleotides, the CDR3 is TGTGCCAGCAGTTACAACAGTAATAGCAATCAGCCCCAGCATTTT.

The V gene is TRBV14, the J gene TRBJ2-7; 7 bases agree with TRBD2. CDR3 length: 13 residues. The trim removed 6 bases at V and 3 bases at J, leaving 5 bases unmatched. CDR1 is SGHDN and CDR2 is FVKESK in the germline V gene. In DNA, the CDR3 is TGTGCCAGCAGTGCGGGGGTACACTACGAGCAGTACTTC. This codes for CASSAGVHYEQYF.

This rearrangement joins TRBV25-1 to TRBJ2-7, with D unresolved. The V and J ends lost 3 bases and 9 bases respectively, with 12 bases between them. Germline loops: CDR1 MGHDK, CDR2 SYGVNS. This CDR3 is 12 amino acids long. CDR3 coding DNA: TGTGCCAGCAGTGACTCGAGCGTAGTGCAGTACTTC. Encoded protein: CASSDSSVVQYF.

This clone was picked up one time. This chain joins TRBV6-5 and TRBJ1-5, with D possibly TRBD1 on 6 matching bases. The CDR3 loop spans 16 amino acids. Trimming shortened V by 0 bases and J by 4 bases, and 13 bases separated the two germline ends. Germline CDR1 is MNHEY and CDR2 is SVGAGI. Written as DNA, the CDR3 is TGTGCCAGCAGTTACTCGCACAGGGTCGGAAATCAGCCCCAGCATTTT. The encoded protein is CASSYSHRVGNQPQHF.

The rearrangement links TRBV7-9 to TRBJ1-5, with TRBD1 identical over 7 bases. The CDR3 has 15 residues. With V trimmed by 5 bases and J by 4 bases, 8 bases remained unmatched. The germline CDR1 and CDR2 sequences are SEHNR and FQNEAQ (reference sequence). The CDR3, as DNA: TGTGCCAGCAGCACGGGACAGACCCCGAATCAGCCCCAGCATTTT. Amino acids: CASSTGQTPNQPQHF.

The chain combines TRBV11-1 with TRBJ2-5; D might be TRBD1 (6 bases). Germline V lookup: CDR1 SGHAT, CDR2 FQDESV (reference sequence). Trimming removed 6 bases from V and 4 bases from J, with 12 bases in between. This CDR3 contains 13 residues. As DNA, the CDR3 is TGTGCCAGCAGACCTCAGGGGAGAGAGACCCAGTACTTC. It specifies CASRPQGRETQYF.

The V and J genes are TRBV11-1 and TRBJ1-2; D gene uncertain. The CDR3 runs to 17 residues. V was clipped by 5 bases and J by 9 bases, with 28 bases between them. Germline V lookup: CDR1 SGHAT, CDR2 FQDESV (reference sequence). Here the CDR3 reads CASSRLTGDGETRSYTF. CDR3 nucleotides: TGTGCCAGCAGCCGACTCACCGGGGATGGAGAAACTCGGAGCTACACCTTC.

V is TRBV25-1 and J is TRBJ1-2, with TRBD1 matching over 9 bases. CDR3 length equals 15 residues. From germline, CDR1 is MGHDK and CDR2 SYGVNS. V shed 10 bases and J 7 bases; nucleotides not matched to a gene: 16. The DNA for the CDR3 is TGTGCCAACCCCAGCCGGGACAGGGTATCTTCTGGCTACACCTTC. Translating gives CANPSRDRVSSGYTF.

The chain links TRBV4-1 to TRBJ1-3; the match to TRBD1 covers 8 bases. From germline, CDR1 is MGHRA and CDR2 YSYEKL. The CDR3 consists of 16 residues. V shed 3 bases and J 4 bases; nucleotides not matched to a gene: 8. CDR3 nucleotides: TGCGCCAGCAGCCAGCCCACCAGGGACAGGGGAAACACCATATATTTT. It encodes CASSQPTRDRGNTIYF.

This chain connects TRBV7-9 to TRBJ2-7; TRBD2 matches at 8 bases. V trimming: 1 base; J trimming: 1 base; junction bases outside the gene matches: 9. Germline loops: CDR1 SEHNR, CDR2 FQNEAQ (reference sequence). The CDR3 is 17 amino acids. This chain's CDR3 is CASSLGIGRGVSYEQYF. The CDR3 bases are TGTGCCAGCAGCTTAGGTATCGGGCGGGGGGTTTCCTACGAGCAGTACTTC.